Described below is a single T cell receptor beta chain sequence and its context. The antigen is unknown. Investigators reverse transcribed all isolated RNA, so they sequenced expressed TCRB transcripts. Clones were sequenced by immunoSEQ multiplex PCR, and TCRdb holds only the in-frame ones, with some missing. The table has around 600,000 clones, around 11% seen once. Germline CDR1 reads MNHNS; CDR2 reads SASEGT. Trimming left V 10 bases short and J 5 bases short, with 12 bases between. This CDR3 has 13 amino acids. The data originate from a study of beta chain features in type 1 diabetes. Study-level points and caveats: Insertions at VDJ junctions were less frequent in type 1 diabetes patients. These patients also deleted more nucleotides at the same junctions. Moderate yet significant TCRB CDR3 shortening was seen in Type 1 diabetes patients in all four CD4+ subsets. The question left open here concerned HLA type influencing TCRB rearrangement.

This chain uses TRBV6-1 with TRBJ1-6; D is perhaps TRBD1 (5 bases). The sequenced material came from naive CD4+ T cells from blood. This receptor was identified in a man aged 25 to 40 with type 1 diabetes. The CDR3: CATKTANNSPLHF. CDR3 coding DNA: TGTGCCACCAAGACAGCTAATAATTCACCCCTCCACTTT.